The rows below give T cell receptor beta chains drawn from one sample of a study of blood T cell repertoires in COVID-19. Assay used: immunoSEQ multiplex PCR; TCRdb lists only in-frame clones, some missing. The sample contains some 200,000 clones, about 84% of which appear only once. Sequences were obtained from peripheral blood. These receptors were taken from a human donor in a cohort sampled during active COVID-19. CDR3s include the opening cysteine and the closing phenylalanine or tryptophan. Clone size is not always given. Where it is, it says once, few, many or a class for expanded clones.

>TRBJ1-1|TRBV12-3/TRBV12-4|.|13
CASSPGRGTEAFF
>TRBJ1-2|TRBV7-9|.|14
CASSFGRGFGGYTF
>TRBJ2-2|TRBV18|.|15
CASSRNRVNTGELFF
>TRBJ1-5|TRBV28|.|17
CASTTVEEQGSNQPQHF
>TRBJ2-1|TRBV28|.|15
CASSPGTSGRNEQFF
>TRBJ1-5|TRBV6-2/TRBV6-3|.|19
CASSYPRTGGSLGNQPQHF
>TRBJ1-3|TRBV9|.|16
CASSVGGRVAGNTIYF
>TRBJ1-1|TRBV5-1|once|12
CASSADSTEAFF
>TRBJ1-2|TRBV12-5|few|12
CASGSPGEGYTF
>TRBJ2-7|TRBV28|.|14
CASRWGQGAYEQYF
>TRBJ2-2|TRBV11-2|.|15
CASSLTTAWTGELFF
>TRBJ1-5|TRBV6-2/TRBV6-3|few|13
CASSSGGYQPQHF
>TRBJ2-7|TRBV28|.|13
CASRRAGGYEQYF